This T cell receptor (beta chain) was sequenced for a study of cytomegalovirus exposure and HLA in healthy donors. PCR amplification relied on 60 Vbeta primers (plus 13 Jbeta primers). The table came from immunoSEQ multiplex PCR; TCRdb's copy has only in-frame clones and leaves some out. The sample totals about 42,000 clones. Comments on this clone: Antigen unknown.

General study results and limits: Earlier analysis found most TCR beta V segments productive about 90% or about 30% of the time. Presence/absence analysis assumed near-uniform sequencing depth across donors. One later analysis reportedly identified an Asian-associated ancestry cluster that showed fewer N-insertions than the roughly 640-donor mean. TCR association rates varied by HLA locus in a later analysis, with DRB1 highest and HLA-C lowest.

CDR3 size: 16 residues. The V and J ends lost 0 bases and 1 base respectively, with 9 bases between them. CDR1 and CDR2 (germline): MNHEY, SVGAGI. This TCR was recovered from a man in his thirties or forties in good health and CMV-seronegative. The sequenced material came from PBMCs. The chain has TRBV6-5 and TRBJ2-2; possible D gene TRBD1, 5 bases. In DNA form, the CDR3 reads TGTGCCAGCAGTTACTCGGCGACAGTGAACACCGGGGAGCTGTTTTTT. The encoded protein is CASSYSATVNTGELFF.